Listed here are 28 T cell receptor beta chains from one sample, sequenced in a study of a mutant IDH1 vaccine in newly diagnosed glioma. Time point of the sample: week 5, during vaccination. What each vaccine dose contained was 300 ug of mutant IDH1 20-mer peptide, accompanied by topical imiquimod. Profiling relied on immunoSEQ multiplex PCR, and the TCRdb table lists in-frame clones only, not all of them. The profile shows around 38,000 clones, 70% to 85% of them singletons. Their antigen targets remain unknown. The specimen was PBMCs, collected from a glioma patient whose treatment included an IDH1 peptide vaccine. The receptor source for this set is a man aged 25-45 years with glioma.

As DNA, the CDR3 is TGTGCCAGCTCACCACCTCTGCCGGGTTTGAACACTGAAGCTTTCTTT. Translating gives CASSPPLPGLNTEAFF. The rearrangement uses TRBV18 and TRBJ1-1; D uncertain. The CDR3 spans 16 residues. The germline gives CDR1 KGHSH, CDR2 LQKENI. The ends were cut back, 0 bases at V and 0 bases at J, with 11 bases in the middle.

In its sample, this clone was seen a few times. The chain is built from TRBV19 and TRBJ1-1; 10 bases agree with TRBD1. The CDR3 sequence is 17 residues long. V gave up 5 bases and J gave up 1 base; unmatched junction bases: 10. CDR1 and CDR2 (germline): LNHDA, SQIVND (reference sequence). The CDR3 reads CASSLPTGGERNTEAFF. CDR3 nucleotides: TGTGCCAGTAGTCTACCGACAGGGGGCGAGAGGAACACTGAAGCTTTCTTT.

This clone appeared a single time. This chain links TRBV4-3 with TRBJ1-1; D gene ambiguous. The germline gives CDR1 LGHNA, CDR2 YSLEER. The V gene lost 0 bases and the J gene lost 2 bases, with 10 bases spanning the gap. The CDR3 runs 15 residues. Here the CDR3 reads CASSQEGPGNTEAFF. As DNA, the CDR3 is TGCGCCAGCAGCCAAGAAGGTCCGGGAAACACTGAAGCTTTCTTT.

V gene TRBV7-9 combines with J gene TRBJ1-1; D remains unclear. V was shortened by 5 bases and J by 3 bases, with 7 bases between the two germline ends. Germline-derived CDR1 and CDR2 are SEHNR and FQNEAQ (reference sequence). The CDR3 totals 12 residues. DNA of the CDR3: TGTGCCAGCAGCCCGATCTACACTGAAGCTTTCTTT. This translates into CASSPIYTEAFF.

This clone was counted only a few times. The V call is TRBV7-9, the J call TRBJ2-5; 11 nucleotides agree with TRBD2. CDR1 is SEHNR, CDR2 FQNEAQ, per germline (reference sequence). CDR3 length equals 16 residues. V lost 5 bases, J lost 2 bases, and 7 bases stayed unmatched. CDR3 sequence reads: CASSRLLAGEQETQYF. CDR3 nucleotides: TGTGCCAGCAGCCGCCTACTAGCGGGGGAACAAGAGACCCAGTACTTC.

V and J are TRBV5-4 and TRBJ1-1, with 7 bases aligning to TRBD1. With V trimmed by 2 bases and J by 1 base, 2 bases remained unmatched. Germline loops: CDR1 SGHNT, CDR2 YYREEE (reference sequence). The CDR3 is made up of 14 amino acids. In nucleotides, the CDR3 is TGTGCCAGCAGCTTAGGGGGCGGGAACACTGAAGCTTTCTTT. Its protein is CASSLGGGNTEAFF.

The rearrangement joins TRBV28 to TRBJ1-2; D may be TRBD1 (6 bases). CDR1 is MDHEN and CDR2 is SYDVKM in the germline V gene. The CDR3 contains 15 residues. The germline V and J ends were trimmed by 4 bases and 2 bases, with 14 bases remaining between them. As DNA, the CDR3 is TGTGCCAGCAGTTCTGGGGGCGCCCAGAACTATGGCTACACCTTC. Protein product: CASSSGGAQNYGYTF.

The chain carries TRBV2 and TRBJ1-1; D is undetermined. Germline CDR1 reads SNHLY; CDR2 reads FYNNEI. V lost 3 bases and J lost 1, with 6 bases in between. This CDR3 comprises 13 residues. The CDR3 nucleotides are TGTGCCAGCAGTGATGACGGGAACACTGAAGCTTTCTTT. Translation: CASSDDGNTEAFF.

This clone was recorded only once. The V and J genes are TRBV2 and TRBJ1-2; D is possibly TRBD1 (5 bases). This CDR3 has 15 residues. CDR1 and CDR2 (germline): SNHLY, FYNNEI. Trimming removed 1 base at V and 4 bases at J, with 13 bases between. CDR3 nucleotides: TGTGCCAGCAGTGAAGGTGGGGGAGATCGCTATGGCTACACCTTC. Amino acid sequence: CASSEGGGDRYGYTF.

V and J are TRBV30 and TRBJ1-6; TRBD1 might be the D (5 bases). This CDR3 comprises 13 residues. Germline CDR1 GTSNPN, CDR2 SVGIG (reference sequence). V was pared by 5 bases and J by 5 bases, with 10 bases between. CDR3: CAWSGQNNSPLHF. The CDR3 DNA reads as TGTGCCTGGTCAGGGCAGAATAATTCACCCCTCCACTTT.

This clone came up a few times. The chain carries TRBV27 and TRBJ1-1; D gene uncertain. CDR1 is MNHEY, CDR2 SMNVEV, per germline (reference sequence). V shed 5 bases and J shed 1 base, with 14 bases lying between them. The CDR3 totals 15 residues. CDR3 coding DNA: TGTGCCAGCAGTGATCTACTCCGGAAGAACACTGAAGCTTTCTTT. This sequence encodes CASSDLLRKNTEAFF.

V and J are TRBV16 and TRBJ1-2; D gene ambiguous. Germline V gene lookup returns CDR1 KGHSY and CDR2 FQNENV. The V gene lost 2 bases and the J gene lost 7 bases, with 14 bases spanning the gap. This CDR3 is built from 14 residues. This CDR3 reads CASSQQAGRGGYTF. The DNA of the CDR3 is TGTGCCAGCAGCCAACAGGCCGGCCGGGGTGGCTACACCTTC.

This chain uses TRBV25-1 with TRBJ2-3; TRBD2 matches 10 bases. The CDR3 totals 16 residues. CDR1 and CDR2 (germline): MGHDK, SYGVNS. The J segment lost 2 bases and the V segment lost 5 bases, leaving 7 bases of the junction unmatched. This CDR3 reads CASSSRTSGSTDTQYF. The CDR3 nucleotides are TGTGCCAGCAGTTCCCGGACTAGCGGATCCACAGATACGCAGTATTTT.

The chain uses TRBV7-6 and TRBJ2-1; unclear D gene. Germline V gene lookup returns CDR1 SGHVS and CDR2 FNYEAQ. Trimming stripped 5 bases from V and 8 bases from J, with 10 bases between. The CDR3 is made up of 12 amino acids. The CDR3 nucleotides read TGTGCCAGCAGCAGATCTAGGGATGAGCAGTTCTTC. This codes for CASSRSRDEQFF.

V gene TRBV19 combines with J gene TRBJ1-2, with 7 bases lining up with TRBD1. CDR3 length: 17 amino acids. V lost 1 base and J lost 4; bases outside the gene matches: 12. Germline CDR1 and CDR2: LNHDA and SQIVND (reference sequence). CDR3 amino acids: CASSIVPRQGIGYGYTF. DNA for the CDR3: TGTGCCAGTAGTATAGTCCCCAGACAGGGCATTGGCTATGGCTACACCTTC.

CDR3 loop: CASTLTASYEQYF. CDR3 DNA sequence: TGTGCCAGCACTCTTACTGCCTCCTACGAGCAGTACTTC. The genes are TRBV6-6 and TRBJ2-7, with unresolved D. Between the trimmed V and J ends, which lost 7 bases and 0 bases, there was a span of 10 bases. Germline V CDR1 and CDR2: MNHNY, SVGAGI (reference sequence). The CDR3 loop spans 13 amino acids.

The chain combines TRBV27 with TRBJ2-7; 8 bases fit TRBD2. The CDR3 sequence is 23 residues long. V lost 4 bases to trimming and J lost 1 base; unmatched junction nucleotides: 30. CDR1 MNHEY and CDR2 SMNVEV come from the germline V gene (reference sequence). The CDR3 DNA is TGTGCCAGCAGTTCGGCCCTTGGGTCGGGACTAGTTTCCCCCAACCATCAATCCTACGAGCAGTACTTC. It encodes CASSSALGSGLVSPNHQSYEQYF.

On this clone: At one of its ends the junction is not consistent with the germline gene, which may arise from a read error. V usage is TRBV4-1 and J usage is TRBJ2-3, with 8 bases that match TRBD2. Germline CDR1 is MGHRA and CDR2 is YSYEKL. The CDR3 is made up of 17 amino acids. CDR3 sequence reads: CASSQGASAGAPGTQYF. The CDR3 coding sequence is TGCGCCAGCAGTCAAGGGGCGTCAGCGGGGGCCCCCGGTACGCAGTATTTT.

This clone appeared once. The chain combines TRBV9 with TRBJ1-5; TRBD1 agrees at 10 bases. The V gene end was trimmed by 0 bases and the J gene end by 6 bases; junction bases not matched to a gene: 6. This CDR3 contains 16 residues. The germline V gene encodes CDR1 SGDLS and CDR2 YYNGEE. The CDR3 DNA reads as TGTGCCAGCAGCGTAGATGACAGGGGGCCCGGTCAGCCCCAGCATTTT. Protein: CASSVDDRGPGQPQHF. Supplemented by reference TRBV9 and TRBJ1-5, the full variable domain reads DSGVTQTPKHLITATGQRVTLRCSPRSGDLSVYWYQQSLDQGLQFLIQYYNGEERAKGNILERFSAQQFPDLHSELNLSSLELGDSALYFCASSVDDRGPGQPQHFGDGTRLSIL.

V is TRBV27 and J is TRBJ1-5; D not certain. Looked up from germline, CDR1 is MNHEY and CDR2 is SMNVEV (reference sequence). Trimming took 6 bases from V and 7 from J, leaving 16 bases between them. The CDR3 length is 14 residues. This chain's CDR3 is CASRLRAPGQPQHF. For the CDR3, the DNA is TGTGCCAGCAGACTACGGGCCCCTGGGCAGCCCCAGCATTTT.

The V and J genes are TRBV30 and TRBJ1-2; 9 bases align to TRBD1. Germline CDR1 and CDR2: GTSNPN and SVGIG (reference sequence). V dropped 7 bases and J dropped 2; count of bases not matched to a gene: 2. The CDR3 is made up of 12 amino acids. CDR3 residues: CASGQGNYGYTF. The CDR3 bases are TGTGCCTCGGGACAGGGAAACTATGGCTACACCTTC.

This sequence joins TRBV5-1 and TRBJ2-7; 7 bases agree with TRBD1. The junction had 13 bases not matched to a gene; V was cut back by 1 base and J by 9 bases. The CDR3 runs to 15 residues. Per the germline V gene, CDR1 is SGHRS and CDR2 is YFSETQ. The CDR3 sequence: CASSLSIATGRVQYF. CDR3 bases: TGCGCCAGCAGCTTGTCTATTGCGACAGGGCGCGTGCAGTACTTC. Full variable domain (outside the CDR3, taken from reference TRBV5-1 and TRBJ2-7): KAGVTQTPRYLIKTRGQQVTLSCSPISGHRSVSWYQQTPGQGLQFLFEYFSETQRNKGNFPGRFSGRQFSNSRSEMNVSTLELGDSALYLCASSLSIATGRVQYFGPGTRLTVT.

The gene calls are TRBV2 and TRBJ2-1, with 7 bases that match TRBD1. This CDR3 has 15 residues. From germline, CDR1 is SNHLY and CDR2 FYNNEI. V lost 8 bases to trimming and J lost 7 bases; unmatched junction nucleotides: 14. The CDR3 loop reads CASHGLRTGDNEQFF. The CDR3, as DNA: TGTGCCAGCCACGGACTTAGGACAGGTGATAATGAGCAGTTCTTC.

This sequence joins TRBV5-1 and TRBJ2-2; D is possibly TRBD2 (6 bases). The CDR3 spans 15 residues. The V and J ends lost 3 bases and 2 bases respectively, with 11 bases between them. Germline lookup yields CDR1 SGHRS and CDR2 YFSETQ. CDR3 sequence reads: CASSSGVLNTGELFF. CDR3 DNA sequence: TGCGCCAGCAGCTCGGGGGTCTTAAACACCGGGGAGCTGTTTTTT.

The CDR3 DNA sequence: TGTGCCAGCAGTTACAGCGGGGGGGCCTCAGAGACCCAGTACTTC. This gives the protein CASSYSGGASETQYF. This chain connects TRBV6-5 to TRBJ2-5; 10 bases fit TRBD2. Per germline, CDR1 MNHEY and CDR2 SVGAGI. Germline trimming cut 2 bases from V and 4 bases from J; bases unmatched to any gene: 4. This CDR3 spans 15 amino acids.

This rearrangement joins TRBV28 to TRBJ1-5; unclear D gene. The CDR3 spans 14 residues. Trimming took 11 bases from V and 0 from J, leaving 14 bases between them. Germline CDR1 MDHEN, CDR2 SYDVKM. CDR3 sequence: CASYIGNSNQPQHF. Written as DNA, the CDR3 is TGTGCCTCCTATATTGGTAATAGCAATCAGCCCCAGCATTTT.

V usage is TRBV10-1 and J usage is TRBJ2-5, with 8 bases matching TRBD2. There are 15 residues in the CDR3. V was clipped by 4 bases and J by 2 bases; unmatched bases: 6. CDR1 WNHNN and CDR2 SYGVQD come from the germline V gene (reference sequence). CDR3 nucleotides: TGCGCCAGCAGTGGTGGGAGCGGGAGTCAAGAGACCCAGTACTTC. This encodes CASSGGSGSQETQYF.

The chain uses TRBV30 and TRBJ2-1; tentative D call: TRBD2 (5 bases). CDR3 length: 14 amino acids. The V gene lost 5 bases and the J gene lost 7 bases, with 18 bases spanning the gap. Germline-derived CDR1 and CDR2 are GTSNPN and SVGIG (reference sequence). The CDR3 reads CAWQTAVLWNEQFF. DNA for the CDR3: TGTGCCTGGCAAACAGCGGTACTATGGAATGAGCAGTTCTTC.